Sequencing of this T cell receptor beta chain was carried out in a study of T cells after posttransplantation cyclophosphamide. TCRdb's copy holds only in-frame clones and misses some; the assay was immunoSEQ multiplex PCR. The repertoire includes 15,000 to 20,000 clones, around 90% of them detected once, and approximately 3.5% sits in the top ten. Control samples came 1 year after myeloablative marrow transplants with methotrexate plus calcineurin inhibitor. The sample consisted of PBMCs, taken after an allogeneic stem cell transplant with a calcineurin inhibitor and methotrexate. This receptor was identified in a male patient between 45 and 59 years old who received an allogeneic stem cell transplant from an unrelated donor, was CMV-positive, and had chronic GVHD only. Some T cells may possibly be graft donor cells.

As DNA, the CDR3 is TGTGCCAGCAGCCATATTACAGGGGCTGATTCACCCCTCCACTTT. Protein sequence: CASSHITGADSPLHF. The chain carries TRBV7-6 and TRBJ1-6; 7 bases are a match to TRBD1. Unmatched junction bases numbered 9, after V lost 5 bases and J lost 8 bases. The CDR3 totals 15 residues. Germline lookup yields CDR1 SGHVS and CDR2 FNYEAQ.